This T cell receptor (beta chain) was documented in a study of cytomegalovirus exposure and HLA in healthy donors. Overall study results and limits: Researchers catalogued around 150 TCR beta chains as cytomegalovirus-associated.

Germline CDR1 reads MDHEN; CDR2 reads SYDVKM. The CDR3 is made up of 12 amino acids. With 8 bases removed from V and 1 base from J, the gap between germline ends came to 8 bases. PCR used 60 Vbeta primers and 13 Jbeta primers. Using immunoSEQ multiplex PCR, the repertoire was profiled, and TCRdb retains in-frame clones only, with some absent. The data show about 100,000 clones, roughly 75% seen once. Concerning this clone itself: No antigen is known for it.

This clonotype was obtained from a male donor in good health and CMV-seropositive. V is TRBV28 and J is TRBJ1-1; no clear D. Sequenced material: PBMCs. The CDR3 DNA is TGTGCCAGCGGGGAGCGGAACACTGAAGCTTTCTTT. Encoded protein: CASGERNTEAFF. Together with reference TRBV28 and TRBJ1-1, the CDR3 gives the full variable domain: DVKVTQSSRYLVKRTGEKVFLECVQDMDHENMFWYRQDPGLGLRLIYFSYDVKMKEKGDIPEGYSVSREKKERFSLILESASTNQTSMYLCASGERNTEAFFGQGTRLTVV.